These 11 T cell receptor beta chains originate from one sample sequenced in a study of shared clonotypes between healthy human individuals. Produced via immunoSEQ multiplex PCR; TCRdb's table is partial and in-frame only. This table holds around 2.3 million clones, approximately 94% found once. The sequenced sample was naive CD4+ T cells sorted from blood. The subset is: CD45RA+ positively selected. These receptors all stem from a man aged 18-30 years in good health.

The chain combines TRBV15 with TRBJ2-1; TRBD1 matches 9 bases. Germline trimming cut 1 base from V and 7 bases from J; bases unmatched to any gene: 8. CDR3 length equals 16 residues. Germline CDR1 and CDR2: LNHNV and YYDKDF (reference sequence). The CDR3 spells CATSRAPGQGVNEQFF. CDR3 DNA: TGTGCCACCAGCAGAGCCCCGGGACAGGGTGTTAATGAGCAGTTCTTC.

The chain uses TRBV5-6 and TRBJ2-7; 9 positions match TRBD1. Germline V lookup: CDR1 SGHDT, CDR2 YYEEEE. V lost 0 bases to trimming and J lost 6 bases; unmatched junction nucleotides: 13. The CDR3 is 17 amino acids. The CDR3 region has the DNA TGTGCCAGCAGCTTGGCACCGGGACAGGGAACCCTGGGCGAGCAGTACTTC. Its translation is CASSLAPGQGTLGEQYF.

The V call is TRBV30, the J call TRBJ1-4; D is undetermined. Germline V gene sequence: CDR1 GTSNPN, CDR2 SVGIG (reference sequence). The CDR3 has 13 residues. Deletions cut 8 bases from V and 4 bases from J, with 14 bases between. CDR3 protein: CAGNGGLNEKLFF. For the CDR3, the DNA is TGTGCCGGTAACGGCGGACTTAATGAAAAACTGTTTTTT.

The chain carries TRBV6-5 and TRBJ2-1, with unresolved D. Germline-derived CDR1 and CDR2 are MNHEY and SVGAGI. V shed 6 bases and J shed 6 bases, with 15 bases lying between them. The CDR3 runs 14 residues. The CDR3 reads CASSLGHMGNEQFF. CDR3 in DNA: TGTGCCAGCAGCCTCGGGCACATGGGCAATGAGCAGTTCTTC.

The rearrangement joins TRBV4-3 to TRBJ2-3; possible D gene TRBD2, 6 bases. The V gene's germline CDR1 is LGHNA and CDR2 YSLEER. The CDR3 runs 17 residues. The V end lost 0 bases, the J end lost 0 bases, and 13 bases lay between the germline ends. The CDR3 spells CASSQEASASSTDTQYF. CDR3 DNA sequence: TGCGCCAGCAGCCAAGAGGCTAGCGCCTCTAGCACAGATACGCAGTATTTT.

The V gene is TRBV10-3, the J gene TRBJ2-4; 11 bases map to TRBD2. V trimming: 9 bases; J trimming: 7 bases; junction bases outside the gene matches: 5. This CDR3 comprises 13 residues. Per the germline V gene, CDR1 is ENHRY and CDR2 is SYGVKD. CDR3 sequence reads: CAILAGGLNIQYF. The CDR3 DNA reads TGTGCCATTTTAGCGGGAGGGTTGAACATTCAGTACTTC.

This chain links TRBV12-2 with TRBJ2-1; TRBD2, the D gene given by the table, was not confirmed from the DNA. TRBV12-2 is reported as a pseudogene. The CDR3 spans 17 residues. CDR3 loop: CASRFRLAGGPVNEQFF. Here the CDR3 DNA reads TGTGCAAGTCGCTTCAGACTAGCGGGAGGCCCGGTTAATGAGCAGTTCTTC.

The CDR3: CASGGFYEQYF. The CDR3 DNA follows: TGTGCCAGCGGGGGATTCTACGAGCAGTACTTC. This chain connects TRBV6-6 to TRBJ2-7, with D perhaps being TRBD1 or TRBD2 (5 bases each). The CDR3 loop spans 11 amino acids. The germline V gene has CDR1 MNHNY and CDR2 SVGAGI (reference sequence). V was clipped by 8 bases and J by 3 bases, with 8 bases between them.

This clone was seen more than once but under ten times. The V and J genes are TRBV6-6 and TRBJ1-6, with D unresolved. The V and J ends lost 2 bases and 7 bases respectively, with 12 bases between them. Looked up from germline, CDR1 is MNHNY and CDR2 is SVGAGI (reference sequence). The CDR3 totals 15 residues. CDR3 in DNA: TGTGCCAGCAGTTACACGGCAGCGACAAATTCACCCCTCCACTTT. This gives the protein CASSYTAATNSPLHF.

The V gene is TRBV5-3, the J gene TRBJ1-5; D is possibly TRBD1 (6 bases). TRBV5-3 is sorted into the ORF group, with uncertain function. The V end lost 1 base, the J end lost 6 bases, and 11 bases lay between the germline ends. CDR3 length: 14 residues. DNA for the CDR3: TGTGCCAGAAGCTTGACAACAGGGAGTCAGCCCCAGCATTTT. Translating it yields CARSLTTGSQPQHF.

This chain uses TRBV29-1 with TRBJ2-5; 7 bases are shared with TRBD1. The V segment lost 6 bases and the J segment 1 base; nucleotides outside the gene matches: 5. CDR1 is SQVTM and CDR2 is ANQGSEA in the germline V gene. The CDR3 contains 13 residues. The CDR3 region is CSVSGTAQETQYF. The CDR3 nucleotides are TGCAGCGTCTCCGGGACAGCCCAAGAGACCCAGTACTTC.